This T cell receptor beta chain was identified in a study of immune evolution from preneoplasia to lung adenocarcinoma. Of note for this clone: Its antigen is still unknown.

Findings and caveats of the study: From normal lung to invasive adenocarcinoma, top clone frequencies appeared to decrease. Compared with EGFR-mutant or double wild-type lesions, KRAS-mutant nodules were more clonal. Later-stage lesions appeared to have more T cells, more diversity, less clonality.

From germline, CDR1 is LNHDA and CDR2 SQIVND (reference sequence). Trimming removed 4 bases at V and 4 bases at J, with 10 bases between. The CDR3 extends over 14 amino acids. Here immunoSEQ multiplex PCR was the method, and the copy in TCRdb shows in-frame clones only, minus some. The sample includes fewer than 50,000 clones, 70% to 80% seen only once; the top ten take around 5.1%. The sample was FFPE invasive lung adenocarcinoma tissue. The V call is TRBV19, the J call TRBJ2-2, with no clear D. This clonotype was sampled from a person in their sixties or seventies with lung adenocarcinoma. In DNA, the CDR3 is TGTGCCAGTAGTAACCTAGGTGGCACCGGGGAGCTGTTTTTT. Protein sequence: CASSNLGGTGELFF.